This T cell receptor (beta chain) emerged from a study of blood T cell repertoires in COVID-19. Study in general: There were acute and convalescent COVID-19 samples, and they came from the United States, Italy and Spain. Sample material is recorded as cDNA or gDNA derived from T cells, B-cell-depleted T cells, or PBMCs.

The assay was immunoSEQ multiplex PCR, and TCRdb's table has in-frame clones only and misses some. The sample comprises under 300,000 clones, roughly 90% of which are singletons, and around 12% rests with the top ten. In germline, CDR1 is SQVTM, CDR2 ANQGSEA. V shed 6 bases and J 0 bases; nucleotides not matched to a gene: 6. CDR3 length: 14 residues. The receptor comes from a woman aged 25 to 39 with COVID-19, enrolled during active disease. This rearrangement joins TRBV29-1 to TRBJ2-3; 7 bases agree with TRBD1. Sequencing was carried out using peripheral blood. The chain's CDR3 is CSVGSGGSTDTQYF. In DNA, the CDR3 is TGCAGCGTCGGATCAGGGGGTAGCACAGATACGCAGTATTTT.